The clone carrying this T cell receptor (beta chain) has a handful of counts. Its antigen is not known. Germline V CDR1 and CDR2: KGHDR, SFDVKD. Trimming left V 4 bases short and J 8 bases short, with 19 bases between. The CDR3 has 15 residues. The data originate from a study of identical twins. Study findings and constraints: The models systematically underestimated how much out-of-frame TCR alpha was shared in monozygotic twins.

With no exceptions, donors were healthy Caucasians. A template switching step contributed a universal primer site, while unique molecular identifiers were present in the cDNA. TCRdb itself ran the 5' RACE reads through MiXCR, one entry per CDR3 protein. In the table there are around 490,000 distinct CDR3 sequences, 13% to 15% of which are singletons. These same data were also listed under a study on yellow fever vaccine responses in identical twins. That paper states: Twin vaccine T cell responses reportedly seemed partly convergent, partly personalized.

The TCR was taken from a woman aged 18-29 years in good health. V gene TRBV24-1 combines with J gene TRBJ1-2; possible D gene TRBD1, 5 bases. Sequencing was performed on CD4+ T cells sorted from blood. The CDR3: CATSDPTGASAGYTF. CDR3 DNA: TGTGCCACCAGTGACCCTACTGGGGCTTCCGCGGGCTACACCTTC.